These 22 T cell receptor beta chains were all obtained from the same sample, sequenced in a study of cytomegalovirus exposure and HLA in healthy donors. PCR employed 60 Vbeta and 13 Jbeta primers. Method: immunoSEQ multiplex PCR; TCRdb's copy keeps in-frame clones and lacks some. The table lists 90,000 to 100,000 clones, roughly 77% of them singletons. The material sequenced was PBMCs. The receptors here all came from a man in his forties in good health and CMV-seronegative.

This sequence joins TRBV2 and TRBJ2-3; D may be TRBD1 (7 bases). CDR1 is SNHLY, CDR2 FYNNEI, per germline. The CDR3 has 16 residues. Trimming took 4 bases from V and 0 from J, leaving 14 bases between them. This CDR3 reads CASSVSGGYSTDTQYF. CDR3 DNA sequence: TGTGCCAGCAGTGTATCAGGGGGGTATAGCACAGATACGCAGTATTTT.

This rearrangement joins TRBV9 to TRBJ1-1; D is perhaps TRBD1 (5 bases). The CDR3 sequence is 13 residues long. Germline CDR1 SGDLS, CDR2 YYNGEE. V was clipped by 3 bases and J by 8 bases, with 14 bases between them. CDR3 DNA: TGTGCCAGCAGCGCTCGACAGCTTGAGGAAGCTTTCTTT. It specifies CASSARQLEEAFF.

The chain employs TRBV7-9 and TRBJ1-2; tentative D call: TRBD1 (6 bases). This CDR3 has 12 amino acids. Between the trimmed V and J ends, which lost 7 bases and 8 bases, there was a span of 14 bases. Germline CDR1 and CDR2: SEHNR and FQNEAQ (reference sequence). CDR3 region: CASTEQRGGYTF. The CDR3 nucleotides read TGTGCCAGCACCGAACAAAGGGGGGGCTACACCTTC.

This clone was counted a single time. Written as DNA, the CDR3 is TGCGCCAGCAGCCAAGAGAGGGGGACTAATTCACCCCTCCACTTT. Its protein product is CASSQERGTNSPLHF. V is TRBV4-1 and J is TRBJ1-6; tentative D call: TRBD1 (6 bases). Looked up from germline, CDR1 is MGHRA and CDR2 is YSYEKL. The V and J ends lost 0 bases and 6 bases respectively, with 9 bases between them. The CDR3 is made up of 15 amino acids.

Here the CDR3 DNA reads TGTGCCAGTAGCCTAAACCCGCGACAGCATACCTATGGCTACACCTTC. Its protein product is CASSLNPRQHTYGYTF. The chain has TRBV19 and TRBJ1-2; tentatively, D is TRBD1 (5 bases). The CDR3 spans 16 residues. Trimming took off 6 bases at V and 4 bases at J, with 21 bases between the two ends. Germline V lookup: CDR1 LNHDA, CDR2 SQIVND (reference sequence).

The chain couples TRBV4-3 to TRBJ1-2, with unresolved D. The CDR3 loop spans 14 amino acids. The germline CDR1 and CDR2 sequences are LGHNA and YSLEER. The V and J ends lost 4 bases and 4 bases respectively, with 13 bases between them. CDR3 nucleotides: TGCGCCAGCAGCCCCGGAGAAAGCGGCTATGGCTACACCTTC. It codes for CASSPGESGYGYTF.

The chain links TRBV29-1 to TRBJ1-5, with D tentatively TRBD1 (5 bases). CDR3 length equals 12 residues. V dropped 7 bases and J dropped 0 bases, with 7 bases sitting between them. The germline gives CDR1 SQVTM, CDR2 ANQGSEA. The CDR3 here is CSAGGSNQPQHF. The CDR3 DNA is TGCAGCGCCGGGGGTAGCAATCAGCCCCAGCATTTT.

The chain links TRBV7-3 to TRBJ2-3; 8 bases match TRBD2. Germline trimming cut 2 bases from V and 5 bases from J; bases unmatched to any gene: 9. The CDR3 loop spans 16 amino acids. Per germline, CDR1 SGHTA and CDR2 FQGTGA. Written as DNA, the CDR3 is TGTGCCAGCAGCTTAGGCCTTGGCGGGGGGCGAGATACGCAGTATTTT. Its protein product is CASSLGLGGGRDTQYF.

The chain's CDR3 is CASSPAGRGALNTEAFF. CDR3 coding DNA: TGCGCCAGCAGCCCCGCCGGGCGGGGGGCGTTGAACACTGAAGCTTTCTTT. The rearrangement joins TRBV4-1 to TRBJ1-1, with D possibly matching TRBD1 (6 bases). The CDR3 covers 17 residues. Deletions cut 4 bases from V and 0 bases from J, with 18 bases between. CDR1 MGHRA and CDR2 YSYEKL come from the germline V gene.

The V and J genes are TRBV5-1 and TRBJ2-2, with TRBD2 matching 14 bases. Germline V gene lookup returns CDR1 SGHRS and CDR2 YFSETQ. The CDR3 covers 16 residues. J gave up 3 bases and V 3 bases, and 1 base lay outside the gene matches. The CDR3 loop reads CASSWTSGGYTGELFF. In nucleotides, the CDR3 is TGCGCCAGCAGCTGGACTAGCGGGGGGTACACCGGGGAGCTGTTTTTT. Variable domain in full (rest from reference TRBV5-1 and TRBJ2-2): KAGVTQTPRYLIKTRGQQVTLSCSPISGHRSVSWYQQTPGQGLQFLFEYFSETQRNKGNFPGRFSGRQFSNSRSEMNVSTLELGDSALYLCASSWTSGGYTGELFFGEGSRLTVL.

The chain joins TRBV6-5 to TRBJ1-2; 7 bases map to TRBD1. Trimming at V came to 7 bases and at J to 4 bases, leaving 3 bases not matched to a gene. The CDR3 runs to 12 residues. CDR1 and CDR2 (germline): MNHEY, SVGAGI. The CDR3 DNA reads TGTGCCAGCACCGACAGGGTCTATGGCTACACCTTC. Translating it yields CASTDRVYGYTF.

The chain carries TRBV19 and TRBJ1-1; a possible D gene is TRBD1 (5 bases). Per germline, CDR1 LNHDA and CDR2 SQIVND (reference sequence). This CDR3 is 12 amino acids long. The ends were cut back, 7 bases at V and 3 bases at J, with 9 bases in the middle. The CDR3 loop is CASKAGHTEAFF. DNA of the CDR3: TGTGCCAGTAAAGCGGGGCACACTGAAGCTTTCTTT.

The V and J genes are TRBV4-1 and TRBJ1-5; D is uncertain. The germline CDR1 and CDR2 sequences are MGHRA and YSYEKL. Trimming left V 3 bases short and J 0 bases short, with 12 bases between. This CDR3 is 16 amino acids long. The chain's CDR3 is CASSQETGHSNQPQHF. CDR3 DNA sequence: TGCGCCAGCAGCCAGGAGACTGGCCATAGCAATCAGCCCCAGCATTTT.

The chain is built from TRBV30 and TRBJ1-2; D gene ambiguous. Germline CDR1 GTSNPN, CDR2 SVGIG (reference sequence). This CDR3 comprises 15 residues. V lost 4 bases and J 2 bases, leaving 17 bases between the germline ends. The DNA of the CDR3 is TGTGCCTGGAACCCCGGAGGCACGCAGAACTATGGCTACACCTTC. This sequence encodes CAWNPGGTQNYGYTF. The variable domain in full, with the rest retrieved from reference TRBV30 and TRBJ1-2, is SQTIHQWPATLVQPVGSPLSLECTVEGTSNPNLYWYRQAAGRGLQLLFYSVGIGQISSEVPQNLSASRPQDRQFILSSKKLLLSDSGFYLCAWNPGGTQNYGYTFGSGTRLTVV.

Turning to this clone: The same CDR3 also results from other DNA sequences found in this sample. V is TRBV6-1 and J is TRBJ1-2; the D gene is possibly TRBD1 (6 bases). This CDR3 has 15 amino acids. CDR1 and CDR2 from the germline V gene are MNHNS and SASEGT. Trimming pared 6 bases from V and 11 bases from J, leaving 25 bases between. The CDR3 nucleotides are TGTGCCAGCAGAGCAAGGGAAGGGGACACTATTGGTTACACCTTC. It specifies CASRAREGDTIGYTF.

The chain is built from TRBV7-9 and TRBJ2-2, with 10 bases lining up with TRBD1. The V gene's germline CDR1 is SEHNR and CDR2 FQNEAQ (reference sequence). The CDR3 runs 16 residues. Trimming removed 5 bases from V and 6 bases from J; junction bases left unmatched: 9. This CDR3 is CASSPSGTGVAGELFF. CDR3 bases: TGTGCCAGCAGCCCATCCGGGACAGGGGTGGCCGGGGAGCTGTTTTTT.

The gene calls are TRBV7-3 and TRBJ2-3; D may be TRBD1 (6 bases). Germline loops: CDR1 SGHTA, CDR2 FQGTGA. The CDR3 loop spans 14 amino acids. Trimming stripped 5 bases from V and 0 bases from J, with 9 bases between. In DNA form, the CDR3 reads TGTGCCAGCAGCCACGGGACAAGCACAGATACGCAGTATTTT. Its protein is CASSHGTSTDTQYF.

Only one count was recorded for this clone. The chain is built from TRBV29-1 and TRBJ2-3, with TRBD1 matching over 12 bases. The V gene end was trimmed by 3 bases and the J gene end by 4 bases; junction bases not matched to a gene: 2. Germline V gene sequence: CDR1 SQVTM, CDR2 ANQGSEA. The CDR3 is 14 amino acids. Here the CDR3 DNA reads TGCAGCGTTGAGGGGACAGGGGGCTCAGATACGCAGTATTTT. Protein sequence: CSVEGTGGSDTQYF.

V and J are TRBV7-9 and TRBJ2-2; D is unresolved. V dropped 5 bases and J dropped 5 bases, with 6 bases sitting between them. Looked up from germline, CDR1 is SEHNR and CDR2 is FQNEAQ (reference sequence). The CDR3 is 12 residues long. This CDR3 is CASSPSTGELFF. The CDR3 DNA reads TGTGCCAGCAGCCCGAGTACCGGGGAGCTGTTTTTT.

The genes are TRBV19 and TRBJ2-3, with 10 bases lining up with TRBD1. The J segment lost 3 bases and the V segment lost 4 bases, leaving 4 bases of the junction unmatched. The CDR3 loop spans 15 amino acids. Per germline, CDR1 LNHDA and CDR2 SQIVND (reference sequence). CDR3 in amino acids: CASSTWTGGTDTQYF. The CDR3 nucleotides are TGTGCCAGTAGTACCTGGACAGGGGGGACAGATACGCAGTATTTT.

This clone was picked up a small number of times. The chain recombines TRBV2 with TRBJ2-7, with TRBD1 as a possible D gene (6 bases). The CDR3 contains 13 residues. The V end was cut by 7 bases, the J end by 3 bases, with 13 bases between. Germline CDR1 SNHLY, CDR2 FYNNEI. CDR3 in DNA: TGTGCCAGCACACAATCGGACAGCTACGAGCAGTACTTC. Protein sequence: CASTQSDSYEQYF.

This chain uses TRBV19 with TRBJ1-2; the D gene is possibly TRBD1 (5 bases). CDR3 length: 14 residues. V lost 5 bases, J lost 6 bases, and 16 bases lay in between. Per the germline V gene, CDR1 is LNHDA and CDR2 is SQIVND (reference sequence). The CDR3 DNA reads as TGTGCCAGTAGTCTCGTCGGCAGGGAGGATGGCTACACCTTC. Amino acid sequence: CASSLVGREDGYTF.